The 29 T cell receptor beta chains in this list originate from one sample, sequenced in a study of shared clonotypes between healthy human individuals. Clones were read by immunoSEQ multiplex PCR, and TCRdb kept only the in-frame ones, dropping some. The sample has about 2.3 million clones; about 92% are singletons. The sample was naive CD4+ T cells from PBMCs. The subset: CD45RA+ positively selected. These receptors were collected from a man younger than 35 in good health. Some clones in this sample may be carry-over from other donors' samples.

A note on this clone: This sample includes further DNA sequences coding for the same CDR3. CDR3 coding DNA: TGTGCCAGCAGCTCCAGGGGAAACCAGCCCCAGCATTTT. Its protein is CASSSRGNQPQHF. This chain connects TRBV7-2 to TRBJ1-5; D possibly corresponds to TRBD1 (6 bases). The CDR3 loop spans 13 amino acids. With 4 bases removed from V and 7 bases from J, the gap between germline ends came to 11 bases. Per germline, CDR1 SGHTA and CDR2 FQGNSA. Supplemented by reference TRBV7-2 and TRBJ1-5, the full variable domain reads GAGVSQSPSNKVTEKGKDVELRCDPISGHTALYWYRQSLGQGLEFLIYFQGNSAPDKSGLPSDRFSAERTGGSVSTLTIQRTQQEDSAVYLCASSSRGNQPQHFGDGTRLSIL.

This chain connects TRBV5-5 to TRBJ1-1, with TRBD1 matching over 7 bases. The CDR3 sequence is 18 residues long. Germline CDR1 reads SGHKS; CDR2 reads YYEKEE (reference sequence). V shed 0 bases, J shed 5 bases, and the junction held 16 bases outside the gene matches. CDR3 residues: CASSLAGGGAGLETEAFF. In DNA form, the CDR3 reads TGTGCCAGCAGCTTGGCCGGAGGGGGCGCGGGTCTCGAAACTGAAGCTTTCTTT.

The rearrangement links TRBV4-2 to TRBJ2-3, with 10 positions matching TRBD2. The V segment lost 1 base and the J segment 1 base; nucleotides outside the gene matches: 8. The CDR3 consists of 18 residues. Germline CDR1 and CDR2: LGHNA and YNFKEQ. The CDR3 region is CASSQVLAGAYGTDTQYF. The CDR3 region has the DNA TGTGCCAGCAGCCAAGTTCTAGCGGGAGCCTACGGCACAGATACGCAGTATTTT.

This chain uses TRBV5-1 with TRBJ2-4; 7 bases align to TRBD1. The CDR3 length is 14 residues. The V and J ends lost 2 bases and 8 bases, in that order; junction bases with no gene match: 7. The germline V gene has CDR1 SGHRS and CDR2 YFSETQ. Written as DNA, the CDR3 is TGCGCCAGCAGCTTTCGACAGGGTGTAGACATTCAGTACTTC. It translates to CASSFRQGVDIQYF.

This sequence joins TRBV2 and TRBJ1-1; D is uncertain. V shed 7 bases and J shed 0 bases, with 9 bases lying between them. CDR1 is SNHLY and CDR2 is FYNNEI in the germline V gene. The CDR3 has 13 residues. The CDR3 loop reads CASIPVLNTEAFF. CDR3 nucleotides: TGTGCCAGCATCCCAGTCTTGAACACTGAAGCTTTCTTT.

The chain recombines TRBV5-1 with TRBJ1-2; 10 bases agree with TRBD1. V dropped 5 bases and J dropped 4; count of bases not matched to a gene: 8. Germline CDR1 reads SGHRS; CDR2 reads YFSETQ. CDR3 size: 15 residues. Here the CDR3 DNA reads TGCGCCAGCAGTACGGGGACAGGGGTTCGCTATGGCTACACCTTC. Its protein product is CASSTGTGVRYGYTF.

Notes on this clone: At the DNA level, this CDR3 is encoded by other sequences in the same sample as well. The V gene is TRBV6-5, the J gene TRBJ2-1; TRBD2 matches at 10 bases. Losses at the gene ends were 6 bases for V and 2 bases for J; bases not matched to a gene: 4. In germline, CDR1 is MNHEY, CDR2 SVGAGI. This CDR3 is built from 15 residues. DNA for the CDR3: TGTGCCAGCAGCCGACTAGCGGGCACCTACAATGAGCAGTTCTTC. Protein: CASSRLAGTYNEQFF.

DNA for the CDR3: TGTGCCAGCTCACTGGGGGCGGTTGGCAATCAGCCCCAGCATTTT. Amino acids: CASSLGAVGNQPQHF. The rearrangement uses TRBV18 and TRBJ1-5, with D maybe TRBD1 (6 bases). V was trimmed by 4 bases and J by 2 bases, leaving 12 bases between them. Germline V gives CDR1 KGHSH, CDR2 LQKENI. This CDR3 spans 15 amino acids.

The genes are TRBV10-1 and TRBJ2-7; D unclear. Trimming stripped 0 bases from V and 6 bases from J, with 6 bases between. The CDR3 has 12 amino acids. CDR1 and CDR2 (germline): WNHNN, SYGVQD (reference sequence). The CDR3 nucleotides are TGCGCCAGCAGTGAGTCCAGTAGCGAGCAGTACTTC. It is translated as CASSESSSEQYF.

V usage is TRBV5-1 and J usage is TRBJ2-2, with 8 nucleotides matching TRBD1. The CDR3 is 20 residues long. Germline trimming cut 0 bases from V and 7 bases from J; bases unmatched to any gene: 20. Germline V gives CDR1 SGHRS, CDR2 YFSETQ. CDR3: CASSLEVVARGPPGDGELFF. As DNA, the CDR3 is TGCGCCAGCAGCTTGGAGGTAGTAGCCAGGGGGCCTCCCGGGGACGGGGAGCTGTTTTTT.

The rearrangement uses TRBV7-6 and TRBJ2-1, with TRBD2 matching 11 bases. V trimming: 3 bases; J trimming: 6 bases; junction bases outside the gene matches: 16. Germline V gene lookup returns CDR1 SGHVS and CDR2 FNYEAQ. The CDR3 has 19 residues. CDR3 coding DNA: TGTGCCAGCAGCTTGTTCGACAGGGAACTAGCGGGAGCCCGCAATGAGCAGTTCTTC. This gives the protein CASSLFDRELAGARNEQFF.

This rearrangement joins TRBV5-1 to TRBJ1-3; D possibly corresponds to TRBD1 (5 bases). The germline V and J ends were trimmed by 4 bases and 0 bases, with 14 bases remaining between them. The CDR3 loop spans 16 amino acids. Per the germline V gene, CDR1 is SGHRS and CDR2 is YFSETQ. The CDR3 loop reads CASSGVAGPSGNTIYF. The CDR3 coding sequence is TGCGCCAGCAGCGGTGTTGCAGGGCCCTCTGGAAACACCATATATTTT. The whole variable domain, remainder taken from reference TRBV5-1 and TRBJ1-3, is KAGVTQTPRYLIKTRGQQVTLSCSPISGHRSVSWYQQTPGQGLQFLFEYFSETQRNKGNFPGRFSGRQFSNSRSEMNVSTLELGDSALYLCASSGVAGPSGNTIYFGEGSWLTVV.

V usage is TRBV6-1 and J usage is TRBJ2-7; TRBD1 matches at 8 bases. The CDR3 totals 15 residues. CDR1 and CDR2 (germline): MNHNS, SASEGT. Trimming cost V 6 bases and J 4 bases; bases outside gene matches: 11. CDR3 sequence: CASSDRTGLSYEQYF. The CDR3 DNA follows: TGTGCCAGCAGCGATAGGACAGGGCTGAGTTACGAGCAGTACTTC.

The V gene is TRBV19, the J gene TRBJ1-1, with D unresolved. CDR3 length: 13 residues. Germline CDR1 is LNHDA and CDR2 is SQIVND (reference sequence). Trimming took 2 bases from V and 5 from J, leaving 9 bases between them. CDR3 residues: CASSIKGWTEAFF. CDR3 DNA: TGTGCCAGTAGTATAAAGGGCTGGACTGAAGCTTTCTTT.

The chain links TRBV5-6 to TRBJ1-1, with a possible D match to TRBD1 (5 bases). This CDR3 comprises 14 residues. The germline gives CDR1 SGHDT, CDR2 YYEEEE. Deletions cut 2 bases from V and 3 bases from J, with 11 bases between. This CDR3 reads CASSFGTRDTEAFF. As DNA, the CDR3 is TGTGCCAGCAGCTTCGGGACCAGGGACACTGAAGCTTTCTTT.

This rearrangement joins TRBV27 to TRBJ2-1; 13 nucleotides align to TRBD2. CDR1 is MNHEY and CDR2 is SMNVEV in the germline V gene (reference sequence). This CDR3 spans 15 amino acids. Trimming removed 4 bases from V and 8 bases from J; junction bases left unmatched: 5. The CDR3 protein is CASSWTSGSRDEQFF. In DNA form, the CDR3 reads TGTGCCAGCAGTTGGACTAGCGGGAGTAGGGATGAGCAGTTCTTC.

The CDR3 loop is CAWGPRGNTIYF. CDR3 nucleotides: TGTGCCTGGGGACCAAGGGGAAACACCATATATTTT. J is TRBJ1-3 and V is TRBV30; unclear D gene. The V and J ends lost 5 bases and 4 bases respectively, with 9 bases between them. The CDR3 has 12 residues. Germline values: CDR1 GTSNPN, CDR2 SVGIG (reference sequence).

The chain has TRBV5-1 and TRBJ2-7, with D unclear. V lost 1 base and J lost 3, with 14 bases in between. The CDR3 totals 15 residues. CDR1 is SGHRS, CDR2 YFSETQ, per germline. The CDR3 DNA sequence: TGCGCCAGCAGCTTGTCGTCCACGGTAAACTACGAGCAGTACTTC. This codes for CASSLSSTVNYEQYF. Looking up the rest from reference TRBV5-1 and TRBJ2-7 gives the full variable domain: KAGVTQTPRYLIKTRGQQVTLSCSPISGHRSVSWYQQTPGQGLQFLFEYFSETQRNKGNFPGRFSGRQFSNSRSEMNVSTLELGDSALYLCASSLSSTVNYEQYFGPGTRLTVT.

The V and J genes are TRBV6-5 and TRBJ1-5, with D unclear. The CDR3 length is 14 residues. Per germline, CDR1 MNHEY and CDR2 SVGAGI. V was shortened by 5 bases and J by 1 base, with 9 bases between the two germline ends. This chain's CDR3 is CASSRRTSNQPQHF. DNA of the CDR3: TGTGCCAGCAGTCGACGGACCAGCAATCAGCCCCAGCATTTT.

The genes are TRBV29-1 and TRBJ2-2; 8 bases are a match to TRBD1. CDR3 size: 13 residues. V shed 7 bases and J 4 bases; nucleotides not matched to a gene: 5. Germline V lookup: CDR1 SQVTM, CDR2 ANQGSEA. The CDR3, as DNA: TGCAGCGGGTGGACAGGGAGCACCGGGGAGCTGTTTTTT. Translated: CSGWTGSTGELFF.

This chain connects TRBV6-6 to TRBJ1-2, with 7 bases identical to TRBD1. This CDR3 spans 14 amino acids. The trim removed 4 bases at V and 1 base at J, leaving 3 bases unmatched. Germline V CDR1 and CDR2: MNHNY, SVGAGI (reference sequence). The CDR3 loop reads CASSSDRVNYGYTF. CDR3 sequence (DNA): TGTGCCAGCAGTTCCGACAGGGTTAACTATGGCTACACCTTC.

This chain connects TRBV5-1 to TRBJ2-1, with TRBD2 as a possible D gene (5 bases). V lost 0 bases and J 7 bases, leaving 17 bases between the germline ends. The CDR3 runs to 16 residues. In germline, CDR1 is SGHRS, CDR2 YFSETQ. The CDR3 region is CASSLGRMASPNEQFF. The CDR3 DNA reads as TGCGCCAGCAGCTTGGGGAGGATGGCTAGCCCGAATGAGCAGTTCTTC.

V gene TRBV27 combines with J gene TRBJ2-3; 10 nucleotides agree with TRBD1. Germline loops: CDR1 MNHEY, CDR2 SMNVEV (reference sequence). Germline trimming cut 5 bases from V and 3 bases from J; bases unmatched to any gene: 5. The CDR3 covers 15 residues. CDR3 residues: CASSMGQGRTDTQYF. The CDR3 coding sequence is TGTGCCAGCAGTATGGGACAGGGGAGAACAGATACGCAGTATTTT.

The rearrangement links TRBV5-8 to TRBJ1-5; the D gene is possibly TRBD1 (5 bases). V dropped 7 bases and J dropped 2 bases, with 16 bases sitting between them. Germline assignment: CDR1 SGHTS and CDR2 YDEGEE. The CDR3 covers 15 residues. This CDR3 is CASLKKGTGNQPQHF. For the CDR3, the DNA is TGTGCCAGCTTGAAAAAGGGGACGGGCAATCAGCCCCAGCATTTT. The full variable domain, with the rest looked up from reference TRBV5-8 and TRBJ1-5, is EAGVTQSPTHLIKTRGQQATLRCSPISGHTSVYWYQQALGLGLQFLLWYDEGEERNRGNFPPRFSGRQFPNYSSELNVNALELEDSALYLCASLKKGTGNQPQHFGDGTRLSIL.

The gene calls are TRBV5-8 and TRBJ1-4; D is unresolved. CDR3 length equals 15 residues. V gave up 3 bases and J gave up 8 bases, with 17 bases separating them. Per germline, CDR1 SGHTS and CDR2 YDEGEE. The CDR3 is CASSSPLRYGEKLFF. As DNA, the CDR3 is TGTGCCAGCAGCTCGCCGCTTCGATATGGGGAAAAACTGTTTTTT. Using reference TRBV5-8 and TRBJ1-4 for the parts outside the CDR3, the full variable domain is EAGVTQSPTHLIKTRGQQATLRCSPISGHTSVYWYQQALGLGLQFLLWYDEGEERNRGNFPPRFSGRQFPNYSSELNVNALELEDSALYLCASSSPLRYGEKLFFGSGTQLSVL.

Only one count was recorded for this clone. The J gene is TRBJ1-5, the V gene TRBV19; D may be TRBD1 (5 bases). V lost 3 bases to trimming and J lost 9 bases, with 12 bases between them. CDR3 length: 13 amino acids. Germline CDR1 reads LNHDA; CDR2 reads SQIVND (reference sequence). The CDR3 region is CASSIAGEGPQHF. CDR3 sequence (DNA): TGTGCCAGTAGTATTGCGGGGGAAGGGCCCCAGCATTTT.

V is TRBV11-3 and J is TRBJ2-2; D is unresolved. CDR1 SGHNT and CDR2 YENEEA come from the germline V gene. The CDR3 spans 11 residues. The V gene lost 7 bases and the J gene lost 3 bases, with 3 bases spanning the gap. CDR3 DNA: TGTGCCAGCAAGGACACCGGGGAGCTGTTTTTT. Translating gives CASKDTGELFF.

This clone occurred once. CDR3 DNA: TGCAGCGTTGAAGAGGGAGGGCCGGGCGGGGAGCTGTTTTTT. It encodes CSVEEGGPGGELFF. This chain uses TRBV29-1 with TRBJ2-2; 7 bases match TRBD2. The ends lost 0 bases at V and 7 bases at J; junction bases unmatched: 5. The CDR3 runs 14 residues. The germline CDR1 and CDR2 sequences are SQVTM and ANQGSEA.

This chain connects TRBV25-1 to TRBJ1-1, with a tentative D call TRBD1 (5 bases). The CDR3 consists of 14 residues. Germline V gene data show CDR1 as MGHDK and CDR2 as SYGVNS. V was clipped by 1 base and J by 2 bases, with 8 bases between them. CDR3 coding DNA: TGTGCCAGCAGTGAATGGGGCAGAAACACTGAAGCTTTCTTT. Protein sequence: CASSEWGRNTEAFF.